This T cell receptor beta chain was recorded in a study of blood T cell repertoires in COVID-19. Study background: Acute and convalescent COVID-19 samples came from the United States, Italy and Spain. T cells, B-cell-depleted T cells, or PBMCs supplied cDNA or gDNA.

The CDR3 has 17 amino acids. V was shortened by 0 bases and J by 6 bases, with 19 bases between the two germline ends. The V gene's germline CDR1 is SGHNT and CDR2 YYREEE (reference sequence). Per the study methods: By means of reference gene primer amplification, nucleated cell counts were estimated. Profiled with immunoSEQ multiplex PCR; TCRdb holds only in-frame clones, not every one. V and J calls and clone size are given by that table; D and trimming were obtained from the DNA. The sample yields 150,000 to 200,000 clones, around 84% seen once. This clone was counted between two and nine times. Input material: peripheral blood. The chain has TRBV5-4 and TRBJ2-1; D is possibly TRBD1 (7 bases). The TCR originated in a woman of 80 years or more with acute or convalescent COVID-19. In nucleotides, the CDR3 is TGTGCCAGCAGCTTGGCCCCGGGGGCAGGGGGTACCAATGAGCAGTTCTTC. Its translation: CASSLAPGAGGTNEQFF.